This T cell receptor (beta chain) was captured in a study of blood T cell repertoires in COVID-19. Study at large: Both acute and convalescent COVID-19 samples were obtained from the United States, Italy and Spain.

V dropped 2 bases and J dropped 2 bases, with 12 bases sitting between them. The germline CDR1 and CDR2 sequences are SNHLY and FYNNEI. This CDR3 has 15 amino acids. As handled by the study authors: Amplification with reference gene primers provided the estimates of nucleated cell counts. TCRdb keeps only in-frame clones here, not all; method: immunoSEQ multiplex PCR. V, J and clone size are those of that table, while D and trimming were read from the DNA. The sample lists around 150,000 clones, 84% occurring once. Input material: peripheral blood. This chain uses TRBV2 with TRBJ1-1, with TRBD1 as a possible D gene (5 bases). This clonotype was obtained from a human donor in a cohort sampled during active COVID-19. The CDR3 reads CASSERLGGNTEAFF. The CDR3 DNA is TGTGCCAGCAGTGAAAGGCTCGGGGGTAACACTGAAGCTTTCTTT.